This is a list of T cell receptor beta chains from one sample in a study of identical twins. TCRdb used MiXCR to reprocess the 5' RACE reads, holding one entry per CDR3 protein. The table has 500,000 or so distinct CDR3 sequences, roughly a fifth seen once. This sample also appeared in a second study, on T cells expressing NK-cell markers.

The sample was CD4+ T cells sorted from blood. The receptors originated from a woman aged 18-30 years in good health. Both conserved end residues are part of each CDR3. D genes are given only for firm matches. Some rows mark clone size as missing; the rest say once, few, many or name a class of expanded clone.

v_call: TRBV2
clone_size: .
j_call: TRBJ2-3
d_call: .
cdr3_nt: TGTGCCAGCGGCCTTGGGGCTTCAGATACGCAGTATTTT
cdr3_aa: CASGLGASDTQYF

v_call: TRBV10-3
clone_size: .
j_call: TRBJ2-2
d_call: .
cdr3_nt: TGTGCCATCCGAGAAGGGACCTCGGGCGCCGGGGAGCTGTTTTTT
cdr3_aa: CAIREGTSGAGELFF

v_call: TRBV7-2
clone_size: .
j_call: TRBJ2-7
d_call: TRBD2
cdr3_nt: TGTGCCAGCAGGGGACTAGCGGGCGTCTCCTACGAGCAGTACTTC
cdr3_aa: CASRGLAGVSYEQYF

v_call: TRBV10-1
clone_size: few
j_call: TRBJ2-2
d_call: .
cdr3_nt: TGCGCCAGCATGGCAGCAAACACCGGGGAGCTGTTTTTT
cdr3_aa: CASMAANTGELFF

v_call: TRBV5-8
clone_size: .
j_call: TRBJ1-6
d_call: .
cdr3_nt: TGTGCCAGCAGCCCTTGGGGGACGGCTAATTCACCCCTCCACTTT
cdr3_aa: CASSPWGTANSPLHF

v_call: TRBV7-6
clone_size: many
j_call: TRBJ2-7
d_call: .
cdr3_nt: TGTGCCAGCAGCTTAGCTTTCTCCTACGAGCAGTACTTC
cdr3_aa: CASSLAFSYEQYF

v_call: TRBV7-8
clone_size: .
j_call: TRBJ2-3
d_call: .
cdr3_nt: TGTGCCAGCAGCTTAGCGAACATCCGCCGCACAGATACGCAGTATTTT
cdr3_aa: CASSLANIRRTDTQYF

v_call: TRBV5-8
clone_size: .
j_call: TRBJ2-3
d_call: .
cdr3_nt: TGTGCCAGCAGCCCCTCCGGGGGAGGAGATACGCAGTATTTT
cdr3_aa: CASSPSGGGDTQYF

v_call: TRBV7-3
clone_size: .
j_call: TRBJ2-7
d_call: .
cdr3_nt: TGTGCCAGCAGCTTAAACAGGGCCATGACCTACGAGCAGTACTTC
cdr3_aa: CASSLNRAMTYEQYF

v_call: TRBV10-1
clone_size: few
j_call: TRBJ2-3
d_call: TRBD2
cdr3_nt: TGCGCCAGCAGTGAGTCGTCGATAGCGGGAGCGGCAGATACGCAGTATTTT
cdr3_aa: CASSESSIAGAADTQYF

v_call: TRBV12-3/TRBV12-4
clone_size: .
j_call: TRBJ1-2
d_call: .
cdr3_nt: TGTGCCAGCAGTTTCCACAGTAACTATGGCTACACCTTC
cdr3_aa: CASSFHSNYGYTF

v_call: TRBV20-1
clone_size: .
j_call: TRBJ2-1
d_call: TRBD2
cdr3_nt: TGCAGTGCTAGAGATTCCAAAGTGGGACTAGGTGAGGAAGAGCAGTTCTTC
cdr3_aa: CSARDSKVGLGEEEQFF

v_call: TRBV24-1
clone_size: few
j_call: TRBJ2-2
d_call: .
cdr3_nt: TGTGCCACAGGGGTGAACACCGGGGAGCTGTTTTTT
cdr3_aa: CATGVNTGELFF

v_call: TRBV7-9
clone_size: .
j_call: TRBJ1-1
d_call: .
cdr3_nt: TGTGCCAGCAGCCTTAAGGGGGAGGTCACTGAAGCTTTCTTT
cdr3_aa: CASSLKGEVTEAFF

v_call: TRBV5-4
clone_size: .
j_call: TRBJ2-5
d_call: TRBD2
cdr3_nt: TGTGCCAGCAGTCGGGTCGGGGGGGGACAAGAGACCCAGTACTTC
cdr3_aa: CASSRVGGGQETQYF

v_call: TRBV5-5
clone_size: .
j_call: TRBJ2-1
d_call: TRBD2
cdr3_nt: TGTGCCAGCAGCCTAGCGGGACCTGTTGGTGAGCAGTTCTTC
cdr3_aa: CASSLAGPVGEQFF

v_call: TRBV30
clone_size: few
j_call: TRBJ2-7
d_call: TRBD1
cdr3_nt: TGTGCCTTTAACAGGGGGACCTACGAGCAGTACTTC
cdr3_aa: CAFNRGTYEQYF

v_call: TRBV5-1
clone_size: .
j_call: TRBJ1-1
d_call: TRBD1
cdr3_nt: TGCGCCAGCAGCTTGATAAAGGGGGCGCAATGGGGTGGGGCTGAAGCTTTCTTT
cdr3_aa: CASSLIKGAQWGGAEAFF

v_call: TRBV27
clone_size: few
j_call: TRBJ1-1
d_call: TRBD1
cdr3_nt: TGTGCCAGTCGATCCGGACAGGGGCCACTAAAAGCTTTCTTT
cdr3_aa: CASRSGQGPLKAFF

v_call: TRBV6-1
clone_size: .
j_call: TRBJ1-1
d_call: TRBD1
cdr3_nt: TGTGCCAGCAGTGCCGGGCAGGGGGGAGCTTTCTTT
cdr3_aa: CASSAGQGGAFF

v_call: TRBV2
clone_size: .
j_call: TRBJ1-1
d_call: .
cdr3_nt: TGTGCCAGCACGGGACACGAGAACACTGAAGCTTTCTTT
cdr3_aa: CASTGHENTEAFF

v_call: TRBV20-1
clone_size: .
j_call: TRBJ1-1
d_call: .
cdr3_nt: TGCAGTGCTAGGGCGTCGAACACTGAAGCTTTCTTT
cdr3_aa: CSARASNTEAFF

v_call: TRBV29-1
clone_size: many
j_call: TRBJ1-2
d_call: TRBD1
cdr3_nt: TGCAGCGTTAGATCGGGACAGGGAAACTATGGCTACACCTTC
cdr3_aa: CSVRSGQGNYGYTF

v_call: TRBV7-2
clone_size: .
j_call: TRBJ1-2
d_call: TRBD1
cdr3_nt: TGTGCCAGCAGCTTAGACAGGGGGCGGTATGGCTACACCTTC
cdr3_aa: CASSLDRGRYGYTF

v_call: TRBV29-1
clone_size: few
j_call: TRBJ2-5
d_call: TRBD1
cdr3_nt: TGCAGTGCGGAGGACAGGGCCGCCCCGGAGACCCAGTACTTC
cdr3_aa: CSAEDRAAPETQYF

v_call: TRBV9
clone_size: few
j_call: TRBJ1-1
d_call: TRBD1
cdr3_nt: TGTGCCAGCAGCGGGACAGGGTTCACTGAAGCTTTCTTT
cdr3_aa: CASSGTGFTEAFF

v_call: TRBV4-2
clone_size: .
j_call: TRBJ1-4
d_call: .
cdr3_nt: TGTGCCAGCAGCCAAGACTTAACTAATGAAAAACTGTTTTTT
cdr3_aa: CASSQDLTNEKLFF

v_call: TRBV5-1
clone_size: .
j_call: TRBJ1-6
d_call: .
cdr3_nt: TGCGCCAGCAGTCAACCGGGGGCAAACTATAATCCACCCCTCCACTTT
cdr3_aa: CASSQPGANYNPPLHF

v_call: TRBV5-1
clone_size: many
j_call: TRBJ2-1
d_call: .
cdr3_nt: TGCGCCAGCAGCTTGGATGGGGCCAGCTCCTACAATGAGCAGTTCTTC
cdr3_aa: CASSLDGASSYNEQFF

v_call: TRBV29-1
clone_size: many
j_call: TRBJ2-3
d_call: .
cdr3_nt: TGCAGCGTCGGTCCCACAGATACGCAGTATTTT
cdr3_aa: CSVGPTDTQYF

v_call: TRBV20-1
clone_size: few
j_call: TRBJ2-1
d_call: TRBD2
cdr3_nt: TGCAGTGCTAGAGATGAGGGGAGGGTATGGCAGTTCTTC
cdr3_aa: CSARDEGRVWQFF

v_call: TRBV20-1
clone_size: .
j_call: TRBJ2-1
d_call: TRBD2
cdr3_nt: TGCAGTGCTAGGCCGCCTAGCGGGAGGGGGCGTGAGCAGTTCTTC
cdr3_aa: CSARPPSGRGREQFF

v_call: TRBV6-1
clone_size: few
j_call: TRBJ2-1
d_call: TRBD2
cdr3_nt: TGTGCCAGCAGGGAAGCGGGGGCGGGCTACAATGAGCAGTTCTTC
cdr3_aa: CASREAGAGYNEQFF

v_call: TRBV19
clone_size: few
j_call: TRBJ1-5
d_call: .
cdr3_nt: TGTGCCAGCAATCGGGGAGGGGCATCCTATCAGCCCCAGCATTTT
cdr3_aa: CASNRGGASYQPQHF

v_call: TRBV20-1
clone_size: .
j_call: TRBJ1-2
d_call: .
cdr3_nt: TGCAGTGCTAGAGATCACAGGACATCAAACTATGGCTACACCTTC
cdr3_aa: CSARDHRTSNYGYTF

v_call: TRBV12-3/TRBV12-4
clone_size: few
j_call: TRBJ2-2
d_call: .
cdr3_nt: TGTGCCAGCAGTAAACTTGAGGGGCGGAAGGACACCGGGGAGCTGTTTTTT
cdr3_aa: CASSKLEGRKDTGELFF

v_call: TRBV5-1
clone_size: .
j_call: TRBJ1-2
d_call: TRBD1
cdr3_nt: TGCGCCAGCAGCCCCTCCGGACAGGCAGATGGCTACACCTTC
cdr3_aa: CASSPSGQADGYTF

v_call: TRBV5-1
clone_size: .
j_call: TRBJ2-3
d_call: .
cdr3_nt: TGCGCCAGCGGCCCGGGACTCGGCGGTAGTACGCAGTATTTT
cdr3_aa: CASGPGLGGSTQYF

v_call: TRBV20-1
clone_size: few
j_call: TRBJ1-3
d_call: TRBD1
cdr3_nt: TGCAGTGCCCCTGACAGGGCGACCGGTTATGGAAACACCATATATTTT
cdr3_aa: CSAPDRATGYGNTIYF